This T cell receptor beta chain was sequenced for a study of Graves' ophthalmopathy and Graves' hyperthyroidism. Whole-study findings and limits: It was with around 70% sensitivity and about 72% specificity that the model predicted ophthalmopathy progression. A 13-signature model separated ophthalmopathy from stable hyperthyroidism, reaching 87.88% sensitivity and around 79% specificity cross-validated. Among thyroid clonotypes expanded above 0.001 frequency, most also appeared in blood.

Researchers took RNA transcripts and amplified TCR beta CDR3 regions from them. First-round RT-PCR relied on HTBI primers, and a second-round multiplex PCR came next. A single record per CDR3 protein comes from TCRdb applying MiXCR to the multiplex PCR reads. The sample holds 340,000 or so distinct CDR3 sequences, roughly 15% seen once. The CDR3 covers 12 residues. V lost 7 bases, J lost 6 bases, and 12 bases lay in between. Germline V gives CDR1 SGHDN, CDR2 FVKESK. In its sample, this clonotype was seen many times. The antigen is unknown. The TCR was taken from an adult man with Graves' ophthalmopathy. V and J are TRBV14 and TRBJ2-5; D unclear. Source material: peripheral blood. In DNA form, the CDR3 reads TGTGCCAGCACGCGACTGTTGAAGACCCAGTACTTC. It encodes CASTRLLKTQYF.